The 9 T cell receptor beta chains below all came from one sample that was sequenced in a study of blood T cell repertoires in COVID-19. TCRdb keeps only in-frame clones here, not all; method: immunoSEQ multiplex PCR. Found here are 350,000 to 450,000 clones, approximately 86% of them singletons; the top ten hold about 3%. The specimen sequenced was peripheral blood. The receptors come from a human donor in a cohort sampled during active COVID-19.

V gene TRBV4-1 combines with J gene TRBJ1-3; 9 positions match TRBD1. The V gene's germline CDR1 is MGHRA and CDR2 YSYEKL. Trimming at V came to 3 bases and at J to 4 bases, leaving 10 bases not matched to a gene. The CDR3 contains 17 residues. The CDR3: CASSHYVRTGEGNTIYF. CDR3 DNA sequence: TGCGCCAGCAGCCACTATGTAAGGACAGGGGAAGGAAACACCATATATTTT.

The chain employs TRBV10-3 and TRBJ2-3, with 7 bases fitting TRBD1. The trim removed 0 bases at V and 3 bases at J, leaving 6 bases unmatched. CDR3 length equals 16 residues. Germline assignment: CDR1 ENHRY and CDR2 SYGVKD. DNA of the CDR3: TGTGCCATCAGTGAGTCCCGAGCAGGGGGTACAGATACGCAGTATTTT. The encoded protein is CAISESRAGGTDTQYF.

This clone occurred a few times. The chain has TRBV19 and TRBJ2-3, with 7 bases lining up with TRBD2. The germline CDR1 and CDR2 sequences are LNHDA and SQIVND (reference sequence). Trimming at V came to 4 bases and at J to 6 bases, leaving 13 bases not matched to a gene. The CDR3 runs to 16 residues. CDR3: CASSNPGAGSWDTQYF. In nucleotides, the CDR3 is TGTGCCAGTAGTAACCCTGGAGCGGGGTCTTGGGATACGCAGTATTTT.

This clone was detected a few times. The chain links TRBV7-6 to TRBJ1-6; 11 nucleotides match TRBD1. The ends lost 5 bases at V and 9 bases at J; junction bases unmatched: 6. The CDR3 contains 15 residues. Germline V gene sequence: CDR1 SGHVS, CDR2 FNYEAQ. The CDR3 is CASSLGTGGISPLHF. In nucleotides, the CDR3 is TGTGCCAGCAGCCTCGGGACAGGGGGTATTTCACCCCTCCACTTT.

V gene TRBV7-9 combines with J gene TRBJ2-7; D may be TRBD2 (6 bases). The CDR3 runs 13 residues. V dropped 0 bases and J dropped 3 bases, with 6 bases sitting between them. Germline V CDR1 and CDR2: SEHNR, FQNEAQ (reference sequence). CDR3 DNA sequence: TGTGCCAGCAGCTTAGCGGGAGGCTACGAGCAGTACTTC. Its translation: CASSLAGGYEQYF.

The rearrangement uses TRBV5-8 and TRBJ2-3; 11 nucleotides agree with TRBD2. This CDR3 is 17 amino acids long. Per the germline V gene, CDR1 is SGHTS and CDR2 is YDEGEE. J gave up 0 bases and V 0 bases, and 3 bases lay outside the gene matches. The CDR3 loop is CASSLGGTSGSTDTQYF. CDR3 bases: TGTGCCAGCAGCTTGGGAGGGACTAGCGGTAGCACAGATACGCAGTATTTT.

This chain connects TRBV5-4 to TRBJ2-3; no clear D. Germline-derived CDR1 and CDR2 are SGHNT and YYREEE (reference sequence). The CDR3 runs 14 residues. V was trimmed by 6 bases and J by 2 bases, leaving 13 bases between them. The CDR3 nucleotides read TGTGCCAGCACCCCGGGTTGGAACACAGATACGCAGTATTTT. The encoded protein is CASTPGWNTDTQYF.

V is TRBV18 and J is TRBJ1-5; possible D gene TRBD1, 6 bases. Trimming stripped 6 bases from V and 0 bases from J, with 9 bases between. This CDR3 is built from 14 residues. CDR1 KGHSH and CDR2 LQKENI come from the germline V gene. Written as DNA, the CDR3 is TGTGCCAGCTCGCAACAGGGTAGCAATCAGCCCCAGCATTTT. This gives the protein CASSQQGSNQPQHF.

The J gene is TRBJ1-1, the V gene TRBV6-5; D uncertain. Germline loops: CDR1 MNHEY, CDR2 SVGAGI. The CDR3 is made up of 14 amino acids. The germline V and J ends were trimmed by 6 bases and 1 base, with 12 bases remaining between them. The CDR3 DNA sequence: TGTGCCAGCAGCTCACCTGCAGGGAACACTGAAGCTTTCTTT. This encodes CASSSPAGNTEAFF.